The 28 T cell receptor beta chains below all came from one sample that was sequenced in a study of T cells in Graves' hyperthyroidism and ophthalmopathy. The investigators amplified TCR beta CDR3 regions from RNA transcripts. Using the HTBI primer set, a first-round RT-PCR was run on the TCR CDR3. TCRdb re-called the multiplex PCR reads with MiXCR, one entry per CDR3 protein. The sample includes about 420,000 distinct CDR3 sequences, less than 20% seen only once; the top ten take 11% to 15%. The sequencing input was blood. Every receptor here comes from a woman in her late teens or twenties with Graves' hyperthyroidism.

This clonotype was detected only a few times. This sequence joins TRBV18 and TRBJ1-1; TRBD1 might be the D (6 bases). Per the germline V gene, CDR1 is KGHSH and CDR2 is LQKENI. Trimming left V 6 bases short and J 6 bases short, with 11 bases between. There are 12 residues in the CDR3. CDR3 sequence reads: CASSLQGPEAFF. The CDR3 nucleotides are TGTGCCAGCTCCCTCCAGGGGCCTGAAGCTTTCTTT.

Ten or more counts support this clonotype. The genes are TRBV12-3 or TRBV12-4 and TRBJ1-2, with 7 nucleotides matching TRBD1. The trim removed 4 bases at V and 2 bases at J, leaving 7 bases unmatched. The CDR3 contains 15 residues. CDR3 in DNA: TGTGCCAGCAGTTATTGGGGACAGCCCAACTATGGCTACACCTTC. This sequence encodes CASSYWGQPNYGYTF.

This clonotype was observed a handful of times. The chain couples TRBV19 to TRBJ2-7; D may be TRBD2 (5 bases). CDR1 and CDR2 (germline): LNHDA, SQIVND (reference sequence). The germline V and J ends were trimmed by 6 bases and 2 bases, with 11 bases remaining between them. The CDR3 spans 13 residues. The CDR3 protein is CASRGSGPYEQYF. DNA of the CDR3: TGTGCCAGTAGGGGAAGCGGTCCCTACGAGCAGTACTTC.

On this clonotype: This may arise from a read error, as a much more abundant clone is one base away. The CDR3 DNA follows: TGTGCCAGCAGTGCCGCGGACAGGGGCTACGAGCAGTACTTC. Translation gives CASSAADRGYEQYF. The chain is built from TRBV6-1 and TRBJ2-7, with TRBD1 identical over 9 bases. The length of the CDR3 is 14 residues. CDR1 and CDR2 from the germline V gene are MNHNS and SASEGT. V lost 4 bases and J lost 3; bases outside the gene matches: 4.

This clonotype was counted ten times or more. The chain recombines TRBV28 with TRBJ2-7; unclear D gene. V shed 3 bases and J shed 3 bases, with 6 bases lying between them. Germline V gives CDR1 MDHEN, CDR2 SYDVKM. The CDR3 is 12 residues long. In DNA form, the CDR3 reads TGTGCCAGCAGTTTGGCCGGCTACGAGCAGTACTTC. The encoded protein is CASSLAGYEQYF.

This clonotype occurred many times. J is TRBJ2-2 and V is TRBV11-2; either TRBD1 or TRBD2 may fit D (5 bases each). The CDR3 is 15 amino acids. Between the trimmed V and J ends, which lost 1 base and 4 bases, there was a span of 10 bases. CDR1 is SGHAT and CDR2 is FQNNGV in the germline V gene. Here the CDR3 DNA reads TGTGCCAGCAGCTTAGCTCCGGGGACCACCGGGGAGCTGTTTTTT. Translating gives CASSLAPGTTGELFF.

The rearrangement joins TRBV27 to TRBJ2-1, with D uncertain. There are 14 residues in the CDR3. Germline V gene lookup returns CDR1 MNHEY and CDR2 SMNVEV (reference sequence). V gave up 4 bases and J gave up 2 bases, with 9 bases separating them. The CDR3 DNA reads as TGTGCCAGCAGTTCCCGACTTCCCTACAATGAGCAGTTCTTC. It encodes CASSSRLPYNEQFF.

This clonotype was counted at least ten times. The chain combines TRBV27 with TRBJ2-7; 12 bases fit TRBD2. V lost 6 bases, J lost 5 bases, and 5 bases stayed unmatched. This CDR3 comprises 14 residues. Germline CDR1 MNHEY, CDR2 SMNVEV (reference sequence). The CDR3 DNA follows: TGTGCCAGCAGGCTAGCGGGAGGGCCCGACGAGCAGTACTTC. Translating gives CASRLAGGPDEQYF.

This chain uses TRBV2 with TRBJ2-1, with 10 bases fitting TRBD2. CDR3 length equals 16 residues. J lost 7 bases, V lost 8 bases, and 14 bases had no gene match. Germline CDR1 is SNHLY and CDR2 is FYNNEI. The CDR3 spells CASAASPSGGANEQFF. The CDR3 region has the DNA TGTGCCAGCGCAGCGAGTCCCAGCGGGGGGGCGAATGAGCAGTTCTTC.

This clonotype was seen at least ten times. V gene TRBV10-3 combines with J gene TRBJ2-5, with 11 bases aligning to TRBD2. CDR3 length: 16 residues. Germline loops: CDR1 ENHRY, CDR2 SYGVKD. The junction had 3 bases not matched to a gene; V was cut back by 1 base and J by 2 bases. Here the CDR3 DNA reads TGTGCCATCAGTGAGTTAGCGGGAGGGCCTCAAGAGACCCAGTACTTC. It specifies CAISELAGGPQETQYF.

This chain joins TRBV9 and TRBJ1-2; TRBD1 is a possible D gene (5 bases). Germline CDR1 reads SGDLS; CDR2 reads YYNGEE. CDR3 length: 15 residues. V lost 0 bases, J lost 2 bases, and 11 bases lay in between. CDR3 in DNA: TGTGCCAGCAGCGTAGAGGACACCTTAAACTATGGCTACACCTTC. It encodes CASSVEDTLNYGYTF.

This clonotype was detected ten times or more. The chain recombines TRBV5-8 with TRBJ1-6; 9 bases fit TRBD1. Germline-derived CDR1 and CDR2 are SGHTS and YDEGEE. CDR3 length: 15 amino acids. The trim removed 2 bases at V and 10 bases at J, leaving 7 bases unmatched. CDR3 coding DNA: TGTGCCAGCAGCTTTGGACAGGGGAAATACTCACCCCTCCACTTT. Its translation: CASSFGQGKYSPLHF.

This clonotype was counted a few times. The chain joins TRBV10-2 to TRBJ2-7; the match to TRBD1 covers 8 bases. Trimming at V came to 6 bases and at J to 5 bases, leaving 15 bases not matched to a gene. The length of the CDR3 is 16 residues. From germline, CDR1 is WSHSY and CDR2 SAAADI. CDR3 nucleotides: TGCGCCAGCAGATCCCAGGACAGGGTAGTTGAAGACGAGCAGTACTTC. This codes for CASRSQDRVVEDEQYF.

At least ten counts were recorded for this clonotype. The J gene is TRBJ1-1, the V gene TRBV20-1, with a tentative D call TRBD1 (6 bases). Germline V gene sequence: CDR1 DFQATT, CDR2 SNEGSKA (reference sequence). The CDR3 has 14 amino acids. V lost 0 bases to trimming and J lost 4 bases, with 12 bases between them. Here the CDR3 DNA reads TGCAGTGCTAGAGACCCGGGAGGGGGCACTGAAGCTTTCTTT. Amino acids: CSARDPGGGTEAFF.

This sequence joins TRBV7-3 and TRBJ2-1; 14 bases map to TRBD2. The germline V gene encodes CDR1 SGHTA and CDR2 FQGTGA. The CDR3 extends over 22 amino acids. Trimming took 1 base from V and 8 from J; bases not matched to a gene: 22. The DNA for the CDR3 is TGTGCCAGCAGCTTAAATCCAAGGACTAGCGGGGGGCGGTCGTTAAAGAGGGATGAGCAGTTCTTC. Encoded protein: CASSLNPRTSGGRSLKRDEQFF.

The chain links TRBV27 to TRBJ2-7, with D tentatively TRBD2 (6 bases). The CDR3 sequence is 15 residues long. Deletions cut 4 bases from V and 3 bases from J, with 16 bases between. Looked up from germline, CDR1 is MNHEY and CDR2 is SMNVEV (reference sequence). CDR3 in amino acids: CASSSRELGDYEQYF. The CDR3 DNA follows: TGTGCCAGCAGTTCACGGGAGTTGGGAGACTACGAGCAGTACTTC.

This clonotype occurred a few times. The chain uses TRBV9 and TRBJ2-1; D could derive from TRBD1 or TRBD2 (5 bases each). The length of the CDR3 is 15 residues. Per the germline V gene, CDR1 is SGDLS and CDR2 is YYNGEE. The V end was cut by 0 bases, the J end by 4 bases, with 11 bases between. The CDR3: CASSVEGDPYNEQFF. CDR3 DNA: TGTGCCAGCAGCGTAGAAGGGGACCCTTACAATGAGCAGTTCTTC.

V usage is TRBV19 and J usage is TRBJ2-2; 7 bases agree with TRBD2. Trimming at V came to 5 bases and at J to 3 bases, leaving 9 bases not matched to a gene. CDR3 size: 16 residues. Per germline, CDR1 LNHDA and CDR2 SQIVND (reference sequence). The chain's CDR3 is CASSEGRAADTGELFF. CDR3 nucleotide sequence: TGTGCCAGTAGTGAAGGGAGGGCCGCGGACACCGGGGAGCTGTTTTTT.

The chain recombines TRBV19 with TRBJ2-1; D gene unclear. The CDR3 is made up of 13 amino acids. The germline V and J ends were trimmed by 7 bases and 0 bases, with 7 bases remaining between them. Germline assignment: CDR1 LNHDA and CDR2 SQIVND (reference sequence). CDR3 coding DNA: TGTGCCAGTAAGGCAGGCTCCTACAATGAGCAGTTCTTC. Translated: CASKAGSYNEQFF.

Only a few counts were recorded for this clonotype. The V gene is TRBV6-1, the J gene TRBJ2-7, with TRBD1 matching 9 bases. From germline, CDR1 is MNHNS and CDR2 SASEGT. V was pared by 7 bases and J by 6 bases, with 10 bases of the junction left unmatched. This CDR3 has 14 residues. CDR3 coding DNA: TGTGCCAGCACCCCCCAGACAGGGGGTTCCGAGCAGTACTTC. It specifies CASTPQTGGSEQYF.

Remarks on this clonotype: A much larger clone lies one base from this, so it may be a read error. The chain joins TRBV7-3 to TRBJ2-1; the match to TRBD2 covers 9 bases. The better agreement between TRBJ2-7 and the DNA end casts doubt on the J call. Per the germline V gene, CDR1 is SGHTA and CDR2 is FQGTGA. CDR3 size: 14 residues. CDR3 region: CASSPLAGYNEQYF. The CDR3 region has the DNA TGTGCCAGCAGCCCACTAGCGGGCTACAATGAGCAGTACTTC.

This clonotype showed up just a few times. The chain recombines TRBV27 with TRBJ1-1, with D unresolved. V was clipped by 5 bases and J by 0 bases, with 16 bases between them. The CDR3 loop spans 16 amino acids. Germline loops: CDR1 MNHEY, CDR2 SMNVEV (reference sequence). This CDR3 reads CASSPGGATLNTEAFF. In DNA form, the CDR3 reads TGTGCCAGCAGTCCGGGTGGAGCCACCTTGAACACTGAAGCTTTCTTT.

This clonotype was seen a handful of times. The rearrangement joins TRBV4-1 to TRBJ2-7; TRBD2 matches at 9 bases. The V and J ends lost 3 bases and 6 bases, in that order; junction bases with no gene match: 12. The length of the CDR3 is 16 residues. Looked up from germline, CDR1 is MGHRA and CDR2 is YSYEKL. The CDR3 loop is CASSHLEGLAGIEQYF. CDR3 in DNA: TGCGCCAGCAGCCACCTCGAAGGGCTAGCGGGAATCGAGCAGTACTTC.

This clonotype was seen more than once but under ten times. The chain links TRBV12-3 or TRBV12-4 to TRBJ1-4; no clear D gene. This CDR3 spans 14 amino acids. The V end lost 6 bases, the J end lost 2 bases, and 10 bases lay between the germline ends. The CDR3 reads CASSQEETNEKLFF. The CDR3 DNA reads as TGTGCCAGCAGCCAAGAGGAGACTAATGAAAAACTGTTTTTT.

This clonotype was picked up many times. The chain links TRBV18 to TRBJ1-1; 8 bases are shared with TRBD1. Trimming cost V 3 bases and J 3 bases; bases outside gene matches: 9. Germline assignment: CDR1 KGHSH and CDR2 LQKENI. The CDR3 extends over 16 amino acids. DNA for the CDR3: TGTGCCAGCTCACCGTCGGCAGGGGGCATGTACACTGAAGCTTTCTTT. Translating it yields CASSPSAGGMYTEAFF.

This clonotype came up a few times. The chain is built from TRBV6-1 and TRBJ2-7, with 7 nucleotides matching TRBD1. J lost 5 bases, V lost 8 bases, and 3 bases had no gene match. This CDR3 spans 11 amino acids. Germline V gives CDR1 MNHNS, CDR2 SASEGT. CDR3: CASRDSDEQYF. The CDR3 DNA reads TGTGCCAGCCGGGACAGTGACGAGCAGTACTTC.

V and J are TRBV27 and TRBJ2-2, with TRBD2 matching 9 bases. This CDR3 has 16 amino acids. In germline, CDR1 is MNHEY, CDR2 SMNVEV (reference sequence). The ends lost 5 bases at V and 7 bases at J; junction bases unmatched: 11. DNA of the CDR3: TGTGCCAGCAGTGAGGCTAGCGGGACCCTAATCGGGGAGCTGTTTTTT. This gives the protein CASSEASGTLIGELFF.

This clonotype showed up many times. The rearrangement joins TRBV7-9 to TRBJ2-7, with 8 bases identical to TRBD2. Germline assignment: CDR1 SEHNR and CDR2 FQNEAQ (reference sequence). The CDR3 contains 14 residues. V lost 8 bases and J lost 7; bases outside the gene matches: 13. The CDR3 DNA reads as TGTGCCAGCGGAGTAAGCGAGCGGGGGTATGAGCAGTACTTC. As protein: CASGVSERGYEQYF.